The 22 T cell receptor beta chains in this list originate from one sample, sequenced in a study of preoperative IRX-2 immunotherapy in early breast cancer. TCRdb keeps only in-frame clones here, not all; method: immunoSEQ multiplex PCR. The sample shows approximately 28,000 clones, over 75% of them seen only once. Treatment given: preoperative locoregional IRX-2 cytokine immunotherapy. This material was acquired from a patient treated with IRX-2 immunotherapy. These receptor sequences come from a human donor with breast cancer.

The chain couples TRBV10-3 to TRBJ1-4; TRBD1 agrees at 10 bases. Per germline, CDR1 ENHRY and CDR2 SYGVKD. Losses at the gene ends were 2 bases for V and 9 bases for J; bases not matched to a gene: 3. The length of the CDR3 is 14 residues. CDR3 bases: TGTGCCATCAGTGAGGGACAGGGGGGAAAAAAACTGTTTTTT. Its protein product is CAISEGQGGKKLFF.

The rearrangement uses TRBV15 and TRBJ1-5; 10 bases match TRBD1. After removal of 4 bases from V and 6 bases from J, the junction contained 3 bases not matched to a gene. CDR3 length: 14 amino acids. Per the germline V gene, CDR1 is LNHNV and CDR2 is YYDKDF (reference sequence). The CDR3 coding sequence is TGTGCCACCAGCAAGGACAGGGGGTTTCAGCCCCAGCATTTT. Encoded protein: CATSKDRGFQPQHF.

The chain has TRBV5-1 and TRBJ1-1, with D hard to call. This CDR3 is 15 amino acids long. V lost 2 bases, J lost 0 bases, and 11 bases lay in between. Germline loops: CDR1 SGHRS, CDR2 YFSETQ. This CDR3 reads CASSFTGDMNTEAFF. The CDR3 DNA sequence: TGCGCCAGCAGCTTTACCGGAGATATGAACACTGAAGCTTTCTTT. Full variable domain (missing parts from reference TRBV5-1 and TRBJ1-1): KAGVTQTPRYLIKTRGQQVTLSCSPISGHRSVSWYQQTPGQGLQFLFEYFSETQRNKGNFPGRFSGRQFSNSRSEMNVSTLELGDSALYLCASSFTGDMNTEAFFGQGTRLTVV.

This clone showed up just a few times. X shows a residue whose base was not read or is ambiguous. The chain employs TRBV6-8 and TRBJ2-7; D is unclear. Deletions cut 9 bases from V and 0 bases from J, with 9 bases between. The CDR3 has 12 residues. CDR1 is MNHGY and CDR2 is SAAAGT in the germline V gene. For the CDR3, the DNA is TGTGCCAGYGGACGGAACTCCTACGAGCAGTACTTC. This translates into CAXGRNSYEQYF. The whole CDR3 reads CASGRNSYEQYF.

Concerning this clone itself: The germline gene is not matched at one end of the junction; a read error may be the cause. J is TRBJ2-7 and V is TRBV11-3; D gene uncertain. This CDR3 is built from 14 residues. From germline, CDR1 is SGHNT and CDR2 YENEEA. The CDR3: CASSLGGTNSGPNF. The CDR3, as DNA: TGTGCCAGCAGCTTAGGAGGCACCAACTCGGGTCCAAATTTC.

The chain recombines TRBV30 with TRBJ2-7; D perhaps matches TRBD2 (6 bases). CDR3 length: 14 amino acids. V lost 5 bases to trimming and J lost 3 bases, with 17 bases between them. Germline loops: CDR1 GTSNPN, CDR2 SVGIG (reference sequence). CDR3 coding DNA: TGTGCCTGGGCTTCCGGGACTGGGGGCTACGAGCAGTACTTC. The encoded protein is CAWASGTGGYEQYF. The variable domain in full, completed from reference TRBV30 and TRBJ2-7, reads SQTIHQWPATLVQPVGSPLSLECTVEGTSNPNLYWYRQAAGRGLQLLFYSVGIGQISSEVPQNLSASRPQDRQFILSSKKLLLSDSGFYLCAWASGTGGYEQYFGPGTRLTVT.

The chain combines TRBV28 with TRBJ1-1; a weak D match, TRBD1 (6 bases). Looked up from germline, CDR1 is MDHEN and CDR2 is SYDVKM. The CDR3 contains 14 residues. V was shortened by 3 bases and J by 2 bases, with 10 bases between the two germline ends. CDR3 sequence (DNA): TGTGCCAGCAGTTTCGGCAGGGGAAACACTGAAGCTTTCTTT. Translation: CASSFGRGNTEAFF.

The chain uses TRBV5-1 and TRBJ2-7, with D perhaps TRBD1 or TRBD2 (7 bases each). The CDR3 runs to 14 residues. V lost 1 base to trimming and J lost 3 bases, with 11 bases between them. Germline assignment: CDR1 SGHRS and CDR2 YFSETQ. The CDR3 nucleotides are TGCGCCAGCAGCTTGTCAGGGGGGGACTACGAGCAGTACTTC. This translates into CASSLSGGDYEQYF.

The rearrangement links TRBV18 to TRBJ1-5, with no clear D. Trimming stripped 3 bases from V and 4 bases from J, with 10 bases between. The CDR3 runs 14 residues. Germline values: CDR1 KGHSH, CDR2 LQKENI. The CDR3 is CASSPINSNQPQHF. CDR3 coding DNA: TGTGCCAGCTCACCCATAAACTCGAATCAGCCCCAGCATTTT.

The chain links TRBV11-3 to TRBJ2-2, with 7 positions matching TRBD2. This CDR3 spans 17 amino acids. The junction had 11 bases not matched to a gene; V was cut back by 6 bases and J by 1 base. Per germline, CDR1 SGHNT and CDR2 YENEEA. CDR3 loop: CASRVNQGLLNTGELFF. In DNA, the CDR3 is TGTGCCAGCAGGGTAAACCAGGGACTATTGAACACCGGGGAGCTGTTTTTT.

This clone appeared a single time. V gene TRBV6-8 combines with J gene TRBJ1-5, with a weak D call TRBD1 (5 bases). Trimming removed 10 bases at V and 4 bases at J, with 11 bases between. CDR3 length: 12 residues. CDR1 is MNHGY and CDR2 is SAAAGT in the germline V gene. The CDR3 nucleotides read TGTGCCACCCAGGGCCCTAATCAGCCCCAGCATTTT. It encodes CATQGPNQPQHF.

The rearrangement joins TRBV6-8 to TRBJ2-5, with a weak D call TRBD1 (5 bases). V was pared by 2 bases and J by 1 base, with 8 bases between. In germline, CDR1 is MNHGY, CDR2 SAAAGT. The CDR3 length is 14 residues. CDR3 residues: CASSYPTVQETQYF. The CDR3 DNA follows: TGTGCCAGCAGTTACCCGACAGTCCAAGAGACCCAGTACTTC.

The V and J genes are TRBV19 and TRBJ2-7; 9 bases line up with TRBD2. CDR1 is LNHDA, CDR2 SQIVND, per germline (reference sequence). V was pared by 2 bases and J by 4 bases, with 9 bases of the junction left unmatched. The CDR3 has 16 amino acids. CDR3 protein: CASSISLAGLGYEQYF. The CDR3 DNA reads TGTGCCAGTAGTATATCCCTAGCGGGACTTGGGTACGAGCAGTACTTC.

The CDR3 here is CASRQQGAEYEQYF. CDR3 sequence (DNA): TGTGCCAGCAGGCAGCAGGGAGCGGAATACGAGCAGTACTTC. The chain is built from TRBV6-8 and TRBJ2-7; D may be TRBD1 or TRBD2 (5 bases each). From germline, CDR1 is MNHGY and CDR2 SAAAGT. The CDR3 totals 14 residues. V was trimmed by 6 bases and J by 4 bases, leaving 16 bases between them.

The table lists this clone with a few counts. CDR3 sequence: CASSYSGRSSGNTIYF. The CDR3 nucleotides read TGTGCCAGCAGTTACTCGGGGCGGAGCTCTGGAAACACCATATATTTT. This chain uses TRBV6-8 with TRBJ1-3, with D possibly being TRBD1 (5 bases). The CDR3 is 16 amino acids. Germline values: CDR1 MNHGY, CDR2 SAAAGT. The V gene lost 0 bases and the J gene lost 0 bases, with 9 bases spanning the gap.

The J gene is TRBJ2-2, the V gene TRBV15; 15 bases match TRBD2. The CDR3 runs to 17 residues. Germline V gene sequence: CDR1 LNHNV, CDR2 YYDKDF (reference sequence). V was clipped by 3 bases and J by 3 bases; unmatched bases: 2. In DNA, the CDR3 is TGTGCCACCAGCAGTGGACTAGCGGGAGGGTACACCGGGGAGCTGTTTTTT. Translation gives CATSSGLAGGYTGELFF.

This chain joins TRBV11-3 and TRBJ1-1; 9 bases are a match to TRBD1. Germline CDR1 reads SGHNT; CDR2 reads YENEEA. The junction had 7 bases not matched to a gene; V was cut back by 5 bases and J by 6 bases. The CDR3 has 14 residues. The CDR3 protein is CASSLGQGGPEAFF. The DNA of the CDR3 is TGTGCCAGCAGCCTGGGACAGGGTGGCCCTGAAGCTTTCTTT.

The CDR3 is CASSNRDGELFF. CDR3 nucleotides: TGTGCCAGCAGCAATAGGGACGGGGAGCTGTTTTTT. V usage is TRBV6-8 and J usage is TRBJ2-2; D remains unclear. The V gene lost 6 bases and the J gene lost 7 bases, with 9 bases spanning the gap. The CDR3 extends over 12 amino acids. The germline CDR1 and CDR2 sequences are MNHGY and SAAAGT.

The chain employs TRBV7-6 and TRBJ1-6; D might be TRBD1 (6 bases). Deletions cut 3 bases from V and 8 bases from J, with 14 bases between. The CDR3 loop spans 15 amino acids. CDR1 is SGHVS and CDR2 is FNYEAQ in the germline V gene. CDR3 in amino acids: CASSFSQGTHSPLHF. CDR3 in DNA: TGTGCCAGCAGCTTTTCCCAGGGGACGCATTCACCCCTCCACTTT.

V usage is TRBV7-6 and J usage is TRBJ1-1; D may be TRBD1 (6 bases). Trimming stripped 1 base from V and 1 base from J, with 10 bases between. The CDR3 totals 15 residues. Germline V CDR1 and CDR2: SGHVS, FNYEAQ. CDR3 sequence (DNA): TGTGCCAGCAGCTTAGTTGGGGGCAGGAACACTGAAGCTTTCTTT. This codes for CASSLVGGRNTEAFF.

J is TRBJ2-7 and V is TRBV6-8, with 9 bases matching TRBD2. The germline CDR1 and CDR2 sequences are MNHGY and SAAAGT. This CDR3 is 13 amino acids long. Trimming at V came to 6 bases and at J to 2 bases, leaving 2 bases not matched to a gene. The DNA of the CDR3 is TGTGCCAGCAGGGCTAGCGGGACCTACGAGCAGTACTTC. It translates to CASRASGTYEQYF.

The chain is built from TRBV6-8 and TRBJ2-3, with a tentative D call TRBD1 (6 bases). Germline lookup yields CDR1 MNHGY and CDR2 SAAAGT. Trimming took off 6 bases at V and 6 bases at J, with 16 bases between the two ends. There are 14 residues in the CDR3. CDR3 sequence: CASSPLGASDTQYF. The CDR3 bases are TGTGCCAGCAGCCCCTTGGGGGCGTCCGATACGCAGTATTTT.